This TCR beta chain was profiled in a study of regulatory T cells in long-lasting Graves disease (dated by TCRdb to the early 2020s). Context from the whole study: Persistent Graves' disease meant more than 5 years of antithyroid drug treatment with TSH receptor autoantibodies that stayed positive. Peripheral blood TCR sequencing and RNA sequencing compared persistent Graves' disease patients with newly diagnosed Graves' disease patients. The study was conducted in China and was registered as a clinical trial. A total of 33 samples underwent TCR sequencing, from about 13 patients with persistent Graves' disease and about 20 patients with newly diagnosed Graves' disease. In the clinical cohort, patients with persistent Graves' disease had used antithyroid drugs for an average of about 10.3 years.

Measured from the cysteine to the phenylalanine, the CDR3 is 14 residues long. CDR3 DNA is the only sequence kept; it has 42 bases, read in frame from the first base. Sequences MDHEN (CDR1) and SYDVKM (CDR2) are obtained from the germline V gene. The V and J ends are trimmed by 7 bases and 6 bases, leaving 16 bases between them. This clonotype was seen only a few times. There is no known antigen for this receptor. No base quality information exists; no much larger clone differs at one position. Libraries were prepared through multiplex PCR. Data came from an Illumina HiSeq 4000. To build TCR beta libraries, CDR3 regions were amplified by Arm-PCR using iRepertoire HTBI primers. Gel purification was performed on PCR products prior to sequencing. The paper's data handling went like this. A total of some 65 TRBV and 14 TRBJ segments were identified across samples and were used for gene usage analysis of CDR3 amino acid clonotypes. COPE and FqMerger were used to merge filtered high-quality paired reads into contigs. BLAST was used to align contigs to IMGT TRBV, TRBD and TRBJ reference genes, with CDR3 defined following IMGT. Any clonotype with a frequency above 0.1% was classified as a highly expanded clone. Shannon entropy served as the measure of repertoire diversity, while the Gini coefficient captured V-J evenness. Clonotypes shared by more than one individual were considered public. Starting from the raw public reads, TCRdb applied fastp trimming at Q25, assembled clones with MiXCR and retained in-frame beta chains. Rows are unified per CDR3 protein, each entry keeping the most common DNA and genes. The V and J calls, along with clone size, are taken from TCRdb and not from the paper's own processing. The sample table holds 700,000 or so distinct CDR3 sequences, of which 30% were seen once. The ten most abundant clones make up about two fifths of the sample.

The research as a whole found: TRBV28, TRBJ1-2 and TRBJ2-5 were preferentially used in persistent disease, while TRBV20-1 and TRBJ2-1 were favored in newly diagnosed disease. The authors acknowledged the small sample size as a limitation that may reduce accuracy. Only peripheral blood was studied, because thyroid tissue, the primary lesion, was inaccessible. Sequencing and analysis were limited to the TCR beta chain. A larger number of public clonotypes was shared among persistent patients (around 2,700) than among newly diagnosed patients (around 890). Lower TCR Shannon entropy and fewer highly expanded clones were observed in persistent Graves' disease patients than in newly diagnosed patients, which suggested clonal expansion.

The sample's time point label is to be understood as: persistent/refractory GD, antithyroid drugs over 5 years with positive TRAb. For both TCR sequencing and RNA sequencing, RNA was extracted from PBMCs in TRIzol. The diagnosis of Graves' disease followed American Thyroid Association guidelines. Patients were recruited from an endocrinology department in Xi'an, China. Each patient gave roughly 10 milliliters of peripheral blood, collected in an EDTA anticoagulant tube. Ficoll Paque Plus density gradient separation was used to isolate PBMCs, and no further T cell sorting was performed. An Agilent 2100 Bioanalyzer and agarose gel were used to check RNA quality, while a NanoDrop 2000 measured RNA concentration.

The receptor's source is a female donor with Graves disease. The material sequenced was peripheral blood mononuclear cells (PBMCs), taken when the disease was refractory, from a patient treated with antithyroid drugs. The chain is assembled from TRBV28 and TRBJ1-5, with the D gene uncertain. The DNA reads TGTGCCAGCACCCTGAGACCAGGAGGTCAGCCCCAGCATTTT. Translated, it gives CASTLRPGGQPQHF.